This T cell receptor beta chain was captured in a study of cytotoxic CD8 clonotypes in ibrutinib-treated CLL. For the study at large: IGHV unmutated fewer than 18; relapsed/refractory approximately 10; treatment-naive roughly 14. Among the samples, the mean was roughly 260,000 productive templates and roughly 100,000 productive rearrangements.

A few counts support this clone. Its antigen is not identified. Assay used: immunoSEQ multiplex PCR; TCRdb lists only in-frame clones, some missing. The sample yields over 20,000 clones, about 68% seen once. Study-wide points: Elevated clonality accompanied ibrutinib response, with a return toward baseline values at progression. Public clonotypes (which were uncommon) either contracted or remained stable on treatment.

The V end was cut by 5 bases, the J end by 8 bases, with 12 bases between. The CDR3 length is 12 residues. Looked up from germline, CDR1 is SGHAT and CDR2 is FQNNGV. The sequences come from PBMCs, collected before ibrutinib treatment. The TCR originated in a human donor with chronic lymphocytic leukemia. The chain employs TRBV11-2 and TRBJ1-2; no definite D call. DNA of the CDR3: TGTGCCAGCAGCCCCGCTGGGCTCGGCTACACCTTC. Its translation is CASSPAGLGYTF. The variable domain in full, completed from reference TRBV11-2 and TRBJ1-2, reads EAGVAQSPRYKIIEKRQSVAFWCNPISGHATLYWYQQILGQGPKLLIQFQNNGVVDDSQLPKDRFSAERLKGVDSTLKIQPAKLEDSAVYLCASSPAGLGYTFGSGTRLTVV.